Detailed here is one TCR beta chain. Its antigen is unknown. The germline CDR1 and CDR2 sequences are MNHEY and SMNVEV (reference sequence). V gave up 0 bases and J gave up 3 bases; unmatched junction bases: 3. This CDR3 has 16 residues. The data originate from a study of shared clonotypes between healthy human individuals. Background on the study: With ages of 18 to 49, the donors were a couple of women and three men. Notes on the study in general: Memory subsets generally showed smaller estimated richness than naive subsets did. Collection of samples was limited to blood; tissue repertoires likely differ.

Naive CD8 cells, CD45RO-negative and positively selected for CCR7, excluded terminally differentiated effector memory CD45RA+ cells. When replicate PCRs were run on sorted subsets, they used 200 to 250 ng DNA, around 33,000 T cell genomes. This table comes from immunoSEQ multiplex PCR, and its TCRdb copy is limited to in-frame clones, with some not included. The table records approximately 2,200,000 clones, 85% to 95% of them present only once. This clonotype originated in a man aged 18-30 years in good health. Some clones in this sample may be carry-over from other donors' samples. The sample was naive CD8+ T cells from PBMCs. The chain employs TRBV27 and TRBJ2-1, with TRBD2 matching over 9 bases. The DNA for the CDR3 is TGTGCCAGCAGTTTATCTCGCGGGAGGGTCTACAATGAGCAGTTCTTC. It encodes CASSLSRGRVYNEQFF.